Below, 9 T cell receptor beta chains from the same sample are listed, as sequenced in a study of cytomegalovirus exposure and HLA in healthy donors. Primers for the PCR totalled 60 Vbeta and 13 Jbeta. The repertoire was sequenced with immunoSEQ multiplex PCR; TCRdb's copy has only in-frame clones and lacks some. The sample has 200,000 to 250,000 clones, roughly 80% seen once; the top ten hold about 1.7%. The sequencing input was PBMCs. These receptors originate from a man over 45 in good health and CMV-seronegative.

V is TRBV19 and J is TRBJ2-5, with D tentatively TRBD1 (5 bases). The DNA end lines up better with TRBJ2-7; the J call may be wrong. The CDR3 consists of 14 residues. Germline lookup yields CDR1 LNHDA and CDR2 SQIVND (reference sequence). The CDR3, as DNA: TGTGCCAGTAGTATAGCCACAGGAACCTACGAGCAGTACTTC. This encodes CASSIATGTYEQYF.

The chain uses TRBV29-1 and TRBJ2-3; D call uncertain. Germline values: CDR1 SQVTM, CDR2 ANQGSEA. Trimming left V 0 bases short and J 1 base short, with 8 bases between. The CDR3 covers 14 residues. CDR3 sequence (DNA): TGCAGCGTTGAAGATCTAGATGGCACAGATACGCAGTATTTT. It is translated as CSVEDLDGTDTQYF.

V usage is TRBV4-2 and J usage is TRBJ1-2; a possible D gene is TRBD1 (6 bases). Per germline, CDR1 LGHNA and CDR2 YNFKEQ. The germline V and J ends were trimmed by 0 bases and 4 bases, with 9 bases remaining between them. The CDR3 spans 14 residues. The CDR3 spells CASSQDDRSYGYTF. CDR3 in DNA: TGTGCCAGCAGCCAAGACGACAGGTCCTATGGCTACACCTTC.

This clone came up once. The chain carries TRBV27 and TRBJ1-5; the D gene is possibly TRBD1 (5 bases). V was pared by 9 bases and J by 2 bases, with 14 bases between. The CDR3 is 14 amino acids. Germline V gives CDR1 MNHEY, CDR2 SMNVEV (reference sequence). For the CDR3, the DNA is TGTGCCAGTGGGGACTCGACGGGCAATCAGCCCCAGCATTTT. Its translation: CASGDSTGNQPQHF.

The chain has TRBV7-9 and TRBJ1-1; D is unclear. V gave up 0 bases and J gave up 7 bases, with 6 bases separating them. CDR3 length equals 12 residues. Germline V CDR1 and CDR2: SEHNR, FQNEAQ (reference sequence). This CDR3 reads CASSLAAGEAFF. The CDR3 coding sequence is TGTGCCAGCAGCTTAGCCGCGGGTGAAGCTTTCTTT.

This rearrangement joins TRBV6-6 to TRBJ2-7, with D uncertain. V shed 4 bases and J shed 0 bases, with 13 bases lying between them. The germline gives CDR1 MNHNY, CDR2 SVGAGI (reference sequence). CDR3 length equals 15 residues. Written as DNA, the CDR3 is TGTGCCAGCAGTTTAGAGGTAACGGGCTCCTACGAGCAGTACTTC. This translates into CASSLEVTGSYEQYF.

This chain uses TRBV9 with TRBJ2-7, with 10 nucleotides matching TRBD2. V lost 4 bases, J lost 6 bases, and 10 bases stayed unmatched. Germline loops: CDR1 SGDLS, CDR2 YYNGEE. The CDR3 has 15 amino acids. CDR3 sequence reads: CASSPKSGRVSEQYF. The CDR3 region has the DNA TGTGCCAGCAGCCCTAAAAGCGGGAGGGTGTCCGAGCAGTACTTC.

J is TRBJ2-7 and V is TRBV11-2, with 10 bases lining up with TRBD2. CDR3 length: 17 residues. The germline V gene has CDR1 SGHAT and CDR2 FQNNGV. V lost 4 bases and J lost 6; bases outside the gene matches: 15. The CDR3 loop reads CASSSMGGASGSIEQYF. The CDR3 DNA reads TGTGCCAGCAGCTCTATGGGTGGTGCTAGCGGGAGTATCGAGCAGTACTTC.

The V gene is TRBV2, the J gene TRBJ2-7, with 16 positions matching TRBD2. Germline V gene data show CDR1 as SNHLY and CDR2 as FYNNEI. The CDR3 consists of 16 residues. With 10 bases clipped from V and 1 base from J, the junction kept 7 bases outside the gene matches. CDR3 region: CAIKGLAGGRSYEQYF. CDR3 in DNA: TGTGCCATAAAGGGACTAGCGGGAGGGCGGTCCTACGAGCAGTACTTC.